One sample yielded the 24 T cell receptor beta chains listed below, sequenced in a study of blood T cell repertoires in COVID-19. Produced via immunoSEQ multiplex PCR; TCRdb's table is partial and in-frame only. The table includes 250,000 to 300,000 clones, approximately 90% detected once. The sample taken for sequencing was peripheral blood. These receptors were taken from a woman aged 50 to 65 who had recovered from COVID-19.

This clone was seen only once. The chain joins TRBV6-5 to TRBJ1-3, with D uncertain. V was pared by 6 bases and J by 7 bases, with 16 bases between. CDR3 length: 14 residues. The germline V gene encodes CDR1 MNHEY and CDR2 SVGAGI. The CDR3 reads CASSPLRGRNTIYF. DNA for the CDR3: TGTGCCAGCAGCCCCCTTCGAGGGAGGAACACCATATATTTT.

The chain recombines TRBV4-1 with TRBJ1-2, with TRBD1 identical over 7 bases. V gave up 1 base and J gave up 2 bases; unmatched junction bases: 4. CDR3 length equals 15 residues. In germline, CDR1 is MGHRA, CDR2 YSYEKL. CDR3 in DNA: TGCGCCAGCAGCCAAGGCGGGACAGAAAACTATGGCTACACCTTC. It encodes CASSQGGTENYGYTF.

The chain is built from TRBV5-5 and TRBJ2-3, with D maybe TRBD2 (6 bases). The CDR3 spans 14 residues. Between the trimmed V and J ends, which lost 0 bases and 5 bases, there was a span of 10 bases. Germline V gene lookup returns CDR1 SGHKS and CDR2 YYEKEE (reference sequence). CDR3 in amino acids: CASSLGDSLDTQYF. DNA of the CDR3: TGTGCCAGCAGCTTGGGGGACTCTTTAGATACGCAGTATTTT.

The V and J genes are TRBV27 and TRBJ1-1; D is perhaps TRBD1 (5 bases). Germline V lookup: CDR1 MNHEY, CDR2 SMNVEV (reference sequence). The CDR3 covers 13 residues. Trimming took off 8 bases at V and 4 bases at J, with 14 bases between the two ends. The CDR3 sequence: CASARVLGTEAFF. CDR3 sequence (DNA): TGTGCCAGCGCCAGGGTACTGGGCACTGAAGCTTTCTTT.

The table lists this clone with a count of one. This sequence joins TRBV28 and TRBJ2-7; possible D gene TRBD2, 6 bases. The CDR3 covers 15 residues. CDR1 and CDR2 (germline): MDHEN, SYDVKM. The germline V and J ends were trimmed by 2 bases and 1 base, with 12 bases remaining between them. The DNA for the CDR3 is TGTGCCAGCAGTTTACCGACTAGTTTATCCTACGAGCAGTACTTC. It yields the protein CASSLPTSLSYEQYF.

The genes are TRBV19 and TRBJ1-2; TRBD1 matches at 9 bases. The CDR3 sequence is 15 residues long. Germline trimming cut 1 base from V and 7 bases from J; bases unmatched to any gene: 7. Per the germline V gene, CDR1 is LNHDA and CDR2 is SQIVND (reference sequence). The CDR3 spells CASSIAPGQGVGYTF. The CDR3 region has the DNA TGTGCCAGTAGTATAGCCCCGGGACAGGGTGTTGGCTACACCTTC. Supplemented by reference TRBV19 and TRBJ1-2, the full variable domain reads DGGITQSPKYLFRKEGQNVTLSCEQNLNHDAMYWYRQDPGQGLRLIYYSQIVNDFQKGDIAEGYSVSREKKESFPLTVTSAQKNPTAFYLCASSIAPGQGVGYTFGSGTRLTVV.

This chain joins TRBV18 and TRBJ1-3; TRBD1 is a possible D gene (6 bases). Germline CDR1 KGHSH, CDR2 LQKENI. The CDR3 extends over 15 amino acids. Trimming cost V 3 bases and J 0 bases, with 9 bases left between them. The CDR3 sequence: CASSPGQISGNTIYF. CDR3 nucleotides: TGTGCCAGCTCACCCGGACAGATCTCTGGAAACACCATATATTTT.

The rearrangement links TRBV5-5 to TRBJ2-7; perhaps TRBD1 as D (6 bases). Germline assignment: CDR1 SGHKS and CDR2 YYEKEE (reference sequence). V lost 3 bases, J lost 0 bases, and 19 bases lay in between. The CDR3 consists of 17 residues. DNA of the CDR3: TGTGCCAGCAGCTGGCACCCCTCCGGGACACTCTCCTACGAGCAGTACTTC. As protein: CASSWHPSGTLSYEQYF. The full variable domain, completed using reference TRBV5-5 and TRBJ2-7, is DAGVTQSPTHLIKTRGQQVTLRCSPISGHKSVSWYQQVLGQGPQFIFQYYEKEERGRGNFPDRFSARQFPNYSSELNVNALLLGDSALYLCASSWHPSGTLSYEQYFGPGTRLTVT.

V usage is TRBV6-5 and J usage is TRBJ1-1; TRBD1 matches at 8 bases. The germline CDR1 and CDR2 sequences are MNHEY and SVGAGI. This CDR3 has 13 amino acids. V shed 7 bases, J shed 5 bases, and the junction held 6 bases outside the gene matches. The CDR3 DNA sequence: TGTGCCAGCATGGTGAGACAGGGGACTGAAGCTTTCTTT. The encoded protein is CASMVRQGTEAFF.

This rearrangement joins TRBV7-2 to TRBJ2-7; D is perhaps TRBD1 (6 bases). V was clipped by 3 bases and J by 2 bases, with 11 bases between them. The germline V gene has CDR1 SGHTA and CDR2 FQGNSA. The CDR3 loop spans 14 amino acids. The CDR3 here is CASSFRDKTYEQYF. CDR3 nucleotides: TGTGCCAGCAGCTTCCGGGACAAGACCTACGAGCAGTACTTC.

This clone appeared a few times. This chain joins TRBV19 and TRBJ2-6; 10 bases are shared with TRBD1. The germline V gene encodes CDR1 LNHDA and CDR2 SQIVND (reference sequence). Unmatched junction bases numbered 3, after V lost 4 bases and J lost 3 bases. The CDR3 extends over 16 amino acids. The CDR3 nucleotides are TGTGCCAGTAGTAGACAGGGGGCGGGTGGGGCCAACGTCCTGACTTTC. Residues: CASSRQGAGGANVLTF.

This sequence joins TRBV5-1 and TRBJ2-7; 8 bases agree with TRBD2. The germline V gene has CDR1 SGHRS and CDR2 YFSETQ. V lost 5 bases to trimming and J lost 3 bases; unmatched junction nucleotides: 10. This CDR3 has 15 residues. The CDR3 DNA sequence: TGCGCCAGCAGTCTCAGCGGGAGTATGAGCTACGAGCAGTACTTC. Protein sequence: CASSLSGSMSYEQYF.

This chain connects TRBV7-2 to TRBJ1-1, with D maybe TRBD1 (6 bases). The CDR3 totals 14 residues. V lost 5 bases to trimming and J lost 1 base, with 11 bases between them. Looked up from germline, CDR1 is SGHTA and CDR2 is FQGNSA. The CDR3 loop is CASSHDRRNTEAFF. The DNA of the CDR3 is TGTGCCAGCAGCCACGACAGGCGGAACACTGAAGCTTTCTTT.

The genes are TRBV4-1 and TRBJ2-5, with 10 bases that match TRBD1. This CDR3 region has 17 residues. Germline CDR1 reads MGHRA; CDR2 reads YSYEKL. Trimming at V came to 1 base and at J to 6 bases, leaving 11 bases not matched to a gene. The CDR3 nucleotides read TGCGCCAGCAGCCAAGCCCCCGGGGGGGACAGGGGCAAGACCCAGTACTTC. This sequence encodes CASSQAPGGDRGKTQYF.

The rearrangement links TRBV18 to TRBJ1-1, with 9 bases identical to TRBD1. V lost 2 bases, J lost 7 bases, and 11 bases stayed unmatched. The CDR3 length is 16 residues. CDR1 and CDR2 from the germline V gene are KGHSH and LQKENI. The CDR3 spells CASSPFWDREIDEAFF. In DNA, the CDR3 is TGTGCCAGCTCACCATTCTGGGACAGGGAAATTGATGAAGCTTTCTTT.

This chain links TRBV6-4 with TRBJ1-1, with 9 bases that match TRBD1. V was clipped by 5 bases and J by 4 bases; unmatched bases: 5. The CDR3 is 14 residues long. From germline, CDR1 is MRHNA and CDR2 SNTAGT. The CDR3 here is CASSPQGASTEAFF. CDR3 coding DNA: TGTGCCAGCAGTCCACAGGGGGCCAGCACTGAAGCTTTCTTT.

This clone has only one observation. DNA for the CDR3: TGCGCCAGCAGCTTTGGGGGCGTTTTAGTCTACGAGCAGTACTTC. Its protein is CASSFGGVLVYEQYF. The genes are TRBV5-1 and TRBJ2-7, with D tentatively TRBD1 (6 bases). The CDR3 totals 15 residues. CDR1 and CDR2 (germline): SGHRS, YFSETQ. The germline V and J ends were trimmed by 2 bases and 3 bases, with 15 bases remaining between them.

This rearrangement joins TRBV5-1 to TRBJ2-7; 11 bases line up with TRBD2. The CDR3 totals 17 residues. Germline CDR1 and CDR2: SGHRS and YFSETQ. V shed 4 bases and J 0 bases; nucleotides not matched to a gene: 9. CDR3 loop: CASSLTSGAYSSYEQYF. The CDR3 bases are TGCGCCAGCAGCCTGACTAGCGGGGCCTATAGCTCCTACGAGCAGTACTTC.

The chain has TRBV28 and TRBJ2-1, with D maybe TRBD1 (6 bases). CDR3 length equals 14 residues. V shed 10 bases and J shed 5 bases, with 18 bases lying between them. Per germline, CDR1 MDHEN and CDR2 SYDVKM. The CDR3 DNA reads as TGTGCCACGATCCCGACAGGTTCAAACAATGAGCAGTTCTTC. It is translated as CATIPTGSNNEQFF.

The V call is TRBV15, the J call TRBJ1-2, with unresolved D. Trimming took off 0 bases at V and 2 bases at J, with 10 bases between the two ends. The CDR3 spans 15 residues. Germline V gene data show CDR1 as LNHNV and CDR2 as YYDKDF (reference sequence). This CDR3 is CATSRDSGLNYGYTF. The CDR3 nucleotides are TGTGCCACCAGCAGAGATAGCGGGCTGAACTATGGCTACACCTTC.

The chain couples TRBV28 to TRBJ2-7, with D hard to call. The CDR3 totals 12 residues. Deletions cut 6 bases from V and 6 bases from J, with 12 bases between. Germline V gives CDR1 MDHEN, CDR2 SYDVKM. CDR3 nucleotides: TGTGCCAGCAGCCCAAACAGACGCGAGCAGTACTTC. Translation gives CASSPNRREQYF.

The chain carries TRBV7-2 and TRBJ2-1, with a weak D call TRBD1 (6 bases). CDR1 is SGHTA, CDR2 FQGNSA, per germline. Trimming left V 5 bases short and J 9 bases short, with 20 bases between. CDR3 size: 15 residues. This chain's CDR3 is CASSPQGGVISEQFF. The CDR3 coding sequence is TGTGCCAGCAGCCCTCAAGGGGGAGTGATCTCTGAGCAGTTCTTC. The variable domain in full, completed from reference TRBV7-2 and TRBJ2-1, reads GAGVSQSPSNKVTEKGKDVELRCDPISGHTALYWYRQSLGQGLEFLIYFQGNSAPDKSGLPSDRFSAERTGGSVSTLTIQRTQQEDSAVYLCASSPQGGVISEQFFGPGTRLTVL.

This clone has more than one count but fewer than ten. This rearrangement joins TRBV9 to TRBJ2-4, with D perhaps TRBD2 (5 bases). The germline gives CDR1 SGDLS, CDR2 YYNGEE. CDR3 length equals 15 residues. Trimming removed 3 bases from V and 10 bases from J, with 20 bases in between. CDR3 DNA: TGTGCCAGCAGCGCCTTATCGACGGCTTCGGGGATTCAGTACTTC. Protein: CASSALSTASGIQYF.

The chain combines TRBV20-1 with TRBJ2-7; 9 bases fit TRBD2. Germline values: CDR1 DFQATT, CDR2 SNEGSKA (reference sequence). This CDR3 spans 15 amino acids. The J segment lost 7 bases and the V segment lost 3 bases, leaving 13 bases of the junction unmatched. CDR3 sequence (DNA): TGCAGTGCTAGTTTAGTAGCGGGGGTTCCGGGGGAGCAGTACTTC. It translates to CSASLVAGVPGEQYF.